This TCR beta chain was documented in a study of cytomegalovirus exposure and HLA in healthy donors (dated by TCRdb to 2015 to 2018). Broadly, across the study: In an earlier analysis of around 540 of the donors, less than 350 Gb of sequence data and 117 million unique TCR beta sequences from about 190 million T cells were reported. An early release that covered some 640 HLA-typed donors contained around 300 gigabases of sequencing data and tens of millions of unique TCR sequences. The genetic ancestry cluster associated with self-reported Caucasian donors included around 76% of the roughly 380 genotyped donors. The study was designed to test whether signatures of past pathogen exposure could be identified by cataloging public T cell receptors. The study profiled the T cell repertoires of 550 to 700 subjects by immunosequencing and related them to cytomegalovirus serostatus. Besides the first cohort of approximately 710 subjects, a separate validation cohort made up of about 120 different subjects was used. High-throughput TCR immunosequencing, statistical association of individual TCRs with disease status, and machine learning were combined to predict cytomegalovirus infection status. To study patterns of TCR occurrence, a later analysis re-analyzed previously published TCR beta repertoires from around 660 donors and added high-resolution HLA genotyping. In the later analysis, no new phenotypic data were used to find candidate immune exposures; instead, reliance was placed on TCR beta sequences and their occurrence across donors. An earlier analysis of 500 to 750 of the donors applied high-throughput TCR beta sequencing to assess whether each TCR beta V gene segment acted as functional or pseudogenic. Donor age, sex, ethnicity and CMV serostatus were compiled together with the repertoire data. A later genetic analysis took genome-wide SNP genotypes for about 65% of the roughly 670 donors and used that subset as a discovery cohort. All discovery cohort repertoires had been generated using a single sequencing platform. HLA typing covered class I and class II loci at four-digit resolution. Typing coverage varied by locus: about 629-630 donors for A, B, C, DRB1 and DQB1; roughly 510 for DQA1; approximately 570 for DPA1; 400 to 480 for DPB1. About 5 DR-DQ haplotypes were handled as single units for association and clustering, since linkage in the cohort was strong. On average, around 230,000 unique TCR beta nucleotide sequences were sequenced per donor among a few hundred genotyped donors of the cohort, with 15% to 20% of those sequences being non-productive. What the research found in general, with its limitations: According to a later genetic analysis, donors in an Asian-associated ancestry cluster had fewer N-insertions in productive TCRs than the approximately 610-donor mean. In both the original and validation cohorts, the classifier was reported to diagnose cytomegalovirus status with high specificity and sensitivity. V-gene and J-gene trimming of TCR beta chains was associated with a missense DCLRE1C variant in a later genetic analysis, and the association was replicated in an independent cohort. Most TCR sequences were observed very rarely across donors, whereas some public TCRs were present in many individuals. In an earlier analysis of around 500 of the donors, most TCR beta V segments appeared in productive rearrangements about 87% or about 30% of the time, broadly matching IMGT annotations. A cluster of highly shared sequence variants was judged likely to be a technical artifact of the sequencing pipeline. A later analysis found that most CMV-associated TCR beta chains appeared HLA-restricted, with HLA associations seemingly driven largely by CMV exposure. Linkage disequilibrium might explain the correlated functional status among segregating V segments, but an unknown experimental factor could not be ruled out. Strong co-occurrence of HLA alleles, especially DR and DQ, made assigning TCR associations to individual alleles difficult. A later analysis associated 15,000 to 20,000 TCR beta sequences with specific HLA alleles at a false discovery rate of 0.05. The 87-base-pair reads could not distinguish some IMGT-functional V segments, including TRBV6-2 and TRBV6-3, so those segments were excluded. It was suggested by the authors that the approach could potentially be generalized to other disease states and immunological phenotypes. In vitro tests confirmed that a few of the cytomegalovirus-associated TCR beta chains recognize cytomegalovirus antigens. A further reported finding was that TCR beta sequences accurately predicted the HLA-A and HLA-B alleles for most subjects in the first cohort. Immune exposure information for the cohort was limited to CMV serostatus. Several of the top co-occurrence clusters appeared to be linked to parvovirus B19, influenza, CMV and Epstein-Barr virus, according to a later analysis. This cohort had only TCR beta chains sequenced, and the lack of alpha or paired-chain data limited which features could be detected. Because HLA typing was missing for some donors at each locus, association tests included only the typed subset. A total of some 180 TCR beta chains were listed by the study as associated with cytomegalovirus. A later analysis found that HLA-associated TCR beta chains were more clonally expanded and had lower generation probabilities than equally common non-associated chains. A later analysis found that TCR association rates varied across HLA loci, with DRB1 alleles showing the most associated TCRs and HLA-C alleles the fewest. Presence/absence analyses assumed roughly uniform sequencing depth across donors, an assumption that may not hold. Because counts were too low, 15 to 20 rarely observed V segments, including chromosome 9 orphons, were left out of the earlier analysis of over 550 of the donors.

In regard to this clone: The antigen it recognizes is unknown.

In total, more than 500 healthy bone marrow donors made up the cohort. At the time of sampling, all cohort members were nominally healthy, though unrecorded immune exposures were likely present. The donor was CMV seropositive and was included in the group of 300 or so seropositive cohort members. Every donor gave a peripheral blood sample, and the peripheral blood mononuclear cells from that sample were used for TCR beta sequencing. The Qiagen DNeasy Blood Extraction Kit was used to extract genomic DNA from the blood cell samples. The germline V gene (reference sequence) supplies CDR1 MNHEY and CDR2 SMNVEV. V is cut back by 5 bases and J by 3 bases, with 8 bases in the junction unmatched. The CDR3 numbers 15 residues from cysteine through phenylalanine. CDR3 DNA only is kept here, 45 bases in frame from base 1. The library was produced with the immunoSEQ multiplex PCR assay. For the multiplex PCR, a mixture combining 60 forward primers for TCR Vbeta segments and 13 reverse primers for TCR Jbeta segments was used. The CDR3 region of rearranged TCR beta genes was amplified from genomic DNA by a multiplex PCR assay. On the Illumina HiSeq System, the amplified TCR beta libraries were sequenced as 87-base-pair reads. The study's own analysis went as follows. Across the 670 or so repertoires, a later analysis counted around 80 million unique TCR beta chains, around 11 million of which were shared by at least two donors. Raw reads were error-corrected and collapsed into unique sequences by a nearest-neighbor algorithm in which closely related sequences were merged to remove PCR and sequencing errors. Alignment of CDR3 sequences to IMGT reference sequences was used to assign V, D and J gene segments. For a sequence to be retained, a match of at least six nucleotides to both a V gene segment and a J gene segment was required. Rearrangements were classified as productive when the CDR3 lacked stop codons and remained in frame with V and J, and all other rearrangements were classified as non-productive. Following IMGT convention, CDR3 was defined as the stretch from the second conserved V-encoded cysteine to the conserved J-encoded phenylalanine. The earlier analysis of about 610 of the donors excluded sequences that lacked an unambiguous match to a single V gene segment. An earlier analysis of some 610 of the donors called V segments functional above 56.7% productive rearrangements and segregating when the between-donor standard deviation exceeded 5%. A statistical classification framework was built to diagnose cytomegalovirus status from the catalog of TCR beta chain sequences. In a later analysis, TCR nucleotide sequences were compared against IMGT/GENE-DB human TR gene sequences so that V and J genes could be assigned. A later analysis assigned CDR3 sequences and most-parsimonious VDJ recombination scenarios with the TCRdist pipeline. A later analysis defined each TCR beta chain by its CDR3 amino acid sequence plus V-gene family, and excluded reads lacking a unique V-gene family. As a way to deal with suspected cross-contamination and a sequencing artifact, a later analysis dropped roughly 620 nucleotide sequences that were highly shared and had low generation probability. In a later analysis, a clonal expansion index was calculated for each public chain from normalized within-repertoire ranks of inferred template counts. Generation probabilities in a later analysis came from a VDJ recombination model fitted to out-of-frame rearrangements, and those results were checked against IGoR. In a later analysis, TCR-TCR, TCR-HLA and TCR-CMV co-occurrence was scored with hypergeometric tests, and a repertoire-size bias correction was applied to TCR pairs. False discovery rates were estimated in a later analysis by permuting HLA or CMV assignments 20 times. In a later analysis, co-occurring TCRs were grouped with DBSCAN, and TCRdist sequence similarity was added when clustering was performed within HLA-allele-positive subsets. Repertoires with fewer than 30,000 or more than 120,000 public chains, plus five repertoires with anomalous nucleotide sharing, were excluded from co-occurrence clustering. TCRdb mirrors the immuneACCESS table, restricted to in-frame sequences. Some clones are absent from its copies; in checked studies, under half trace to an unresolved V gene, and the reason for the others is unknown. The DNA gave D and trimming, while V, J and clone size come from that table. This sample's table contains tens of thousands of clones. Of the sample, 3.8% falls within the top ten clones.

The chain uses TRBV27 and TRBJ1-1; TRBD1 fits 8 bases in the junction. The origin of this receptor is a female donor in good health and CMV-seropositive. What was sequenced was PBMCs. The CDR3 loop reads CASSDRGAFHTEAFF. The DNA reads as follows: TGTGCCAGCAGTGACAGGGGAGCGTTTCACACTGAAGCTTTCTTT.